These 8 T cell receptor beta chains were sequenced from one sample in a study of cytomegalovirus exposure and HLA in healthy donors. 13 Jbeta primers and 60 Vbeta primers were used for the PCR. Profiling relied on immunoSEQ multiplex PCR, and the TCRdb table lists in-frame clones only, not all of them. The sample lists 60,000 to 70,000 clones, roughly 66% occurring once. Sequenced sample: PBMCs. These receptors all come from a woman aged 45-65 years in good health and CMV-seronegative.

The gene calls are TRBV20-1 and TRBJ1-2, with a weak D call TRBD1 (5 bases). The germline V gene encodes CDR1 DFQATT and CDR2 SNEGSKA (reference sequence). V lost 6 bases to trimming and J lost 5 bases, with 10 bases between them. This CDR3 contains 11 residues. The CDR3 loop is CSAAGGYGYTF. As DNA, the CDR3 is TGCAGTGCCGCGGGGGGTTATGGCTACACCTTC.

This clone occurred a few times. The V call is TRBV27, the J call TRBJ2-7, with 9 bases aligning to TRBD2. Looked up from germline, CDR1 is MNHEY and CDR2 is SMNVEV (reference sequence). The CDR3 consists of 15 residues. Trimming removed 5 bases from V and 6 bases from J; junction bases left unmatched: 11. The CDR3: CASSLLGIAGAEQYF. The CDR3 DNA is TGTGCCAGCAGTCTCTTAGGGATAGCGGGAGCCGAGCAGTACTTC.

This clone was detected a few times. This rearrangement joins TRBV7-2 to TRBJ2-1; D gene ambiguous. The CDR3 sequence is 16 residues long. CDR1 SGHTA and CDR2 FQGNSA come from the germline V gene. V gave up 1 base and J gave up 0 bases, with 10 bases separating them. The CDR3 loop reads CASSLGSASSYNEQFF. The CDR3 DNA sequence: TGTGCCAGCAGCTTAGGGAGCGCAAGCTCCTACAATGAGCAGTTCTTC.

The chain uses TRBV28 and TRBJ2-7; 7 bases are shared with TRBD1. Germline-derived CDR1 and CDR2 are MDHEN and SYDVKM. The V and J ends lost 6 bases and 6 bases, in that order; junction bases with no gene match: 11. The length of the CDR3 is 14 residues. The CDR3 sequence is CASSRVRPGGEQYF. The CDR3 coding sequence is TGTGCCAGCAGCCGTGTTCGTCCAGGGGGCGAGCAGTACTTC.

V is TRBV10-1 and J is TRBJ2-1, with 9 bases lining up with TRBD2. Trimming at V came to 0 bases and at J to 8 bases, leaving 8 bases not matched to a gene. CDR1 WNHNN and CDR2 SYGVQD come from the germline V gene (reference sequence). This CDR3 region has 16 residues. The CDR3 loop is CASSESFGGRADEQFF. The CDR3 region has the DNA TGCGCCAGCAGTGAGTCTTTTGGCGGGAGGGCGGATGAGCAGTTCTTC.

In this sample, this clone turned up once. This rearrangement joins TRBV9 to TRBJ2-1, with D maybe TRBD1 (6 bases). Germline V gene data show CDR1 as SGDLS and CDR2 as YYNGEE. V was shortened by 4 bases and J by 5 bases, with 16 bases between the two germline ends. The CDR3 totals 15 residues. CDR3 loop: CASSSFSTGNNEQFF. CDR3 bases: TGTGCCAGCAGCTCTTTTTCTACAGGGAACAATGAGCAGTTCTTC.

The table lists this clone with many counts. This chain links TRBV7-2 with TRBJ1-1, with 9 nucleotides matching TRBD1. The CDR3 is 13 amino acids. Germline values: CDR1 SGHTA, CDR2 FQGNSA. V dropped 11 bases and J dropped 11; count of bases not matched to a gene: 15. The CDR3 sequence is CACLKRGTGLAFF. CDR3 sequence (DNA): TGTGCCTGCCTAAAGAGGGGGACAGGGCTGGCTTTCTTT.

This CDR3 reads CASSGRTGEGYGYTF. CDR3 in DNA: TGTGCCAGCAGTGGAAGGACAGGGGAGGGCTATGGCTACACCTTC. V usage is TRBV6-1 and J usage is TRBJ1-2; 9 nucleotides agree with TRBD1. The CDR3 sequence is 15 residues long. Germline assignment: CDR1 MNHNS and CDR2 SASEGT. Unmatched junction bases numbered 7, after V lost 4 bases and J lost 4 bases.